This TCR beta chain comes out of a study of shared clonotypes between healthy human individuals (dated by TCRdb to 2019 to 2021). Study-level background: The cohort included a few men and two women between 18 and 49 years of age. For each donor, CD4 naive and CD4 memory were each given three plates, CD8 naive was given two plates, and CD8 memory was given one plate. Different laboratories and diverse techniques were used to prepare libraries and sequence TCR repertoires, to increase sequencing depth and limit assay-specific biases. Per donor, leukapheresis produced somewhere between about 0.94 and 9.5 billion PBMCs. To estimate repertoire size and how much clonotype sharing occurs between individuals, the study deeply sequenced the blood TCR repertoires of a handful of healthy adults.

CD8 naive samples consisted of CD45RO-negative cells that were positively selected for CCR7, yielding a CD45RA+CCR7+ population without TemRA cells. Healthy HIV-negative adults with no recently reported acute infections or vaccinations were included as donors. Every donor was a Caucasian adult residing in Nashville, Tennessee, USA. Blood was collected by leukapheresis, and PBMCs were isolated by Ficoll-Histopaque density gradient centrifugation and then cryopreserved in liquid nitrogen vapor phase. Analytical flow cytometry was used to check the purity and quantity of every magnetically sorted T cell population. Genomic DNA was isolated from every sorted fraction and measured by UV absorbance on a Nanodrop 2000c. Using the deep immunoSEQ assay, TCR CDR3 regions were amplified from genomic DNA by multiplex PCR. Extracted genomic DNA from each cell subset was spread evenly across all wells of several immunoSEQ 96-well plates, with each plate serving as a replicate. For sorted subsets, each replicate PCR was loaded with around 220 ng genomic DNA, equivalent to some 27,000 T cell genomes. The purified libraries were quantified using a Qubit 3.0 fluorometer, sized with a Bioanalyzer 2100, and then quantified again using the KAPA Library Quantification kit. Each immunoSEQ 96-well plate was sequenced on its own single-read 150-cycle Illumina NextSeq 550 flow cell. As for the authors' bioinformatics: Because only junctional sequences without quality scores were contained in the immunoSEQ output, filtering matching that applied to full-length reads could not be performed. To assign V/J genes and CDR3, sequences were annotated using PyIR, a Python wrapper for IgBLAST v1.9, with IMGT germline references. Reads were removed for weak V/J assignments (E-value above 1e-6), missing CDR3, stop codons, out-of-frame junctions, or ambiguous translated residues. V3J clonotypes were defined by identical inferred V gene, J gene, and CDR3 amino acid sequence. The percentage overlap between two repertoires was calculated by dividing the number of shared unique clonotypes by the size of the smaller repertoire. Three approaches were used to assess repertoire richness: RTK rarefaction, the Chao1 estimator, and Recon v2.1 estimates of unobserved clonotypes. Generation probabilities were computed with OLGA for all TCRbeta clonotypes obtained by the gDNA method from several donors. Here the immuneACCESS table is served through TCRdb, limited to in-frame sequences with V and J called. Missing clones are a known gap in these copies; in checked studies unresolved V genes cover under half, and the rest lacks a known reason. That table supplies the V and J calls and clone size; D and trimming were determined from the DNA. The sample data list about 680,000 clones, and about 91% of these were observed just once. The ten largest clones represent more than 20% of the sample.

With regard to this clone: What antigen it recognizes has not been identified. Base-call qualities are not available, and no considerably larger clone is one nucleotide away.

The study at large found these results: The genetic and exposure-history diversity represented was limited by the small number of donors. Higher generation probabilities were observed for clonotypes shared by all four sorted-subset donors than for non-shared clonotypes. Naive subsets generally had larger estimated clonotype richness than memory subsets did. Approximately 5% of naive CD4, 3% to 3.5% of naive CD8, roughly 2.4% of memory CD4, and about 0.4% of memory CD8 clonotypes were shared across several donors. Based on pairwise subsampling, the degree of clonotype sharing among donors was expected to be affected by sequencing depth. Only blood was sampled, and tissue TCR repertoires likely differ from those in blood. Rarefaction of sorted-subset datasets indicated incomplete sequencing despite the large sequencing depth.

V gives up 1 base and J gives up 4 bases, and the segment between their germline ends measures 17 bases. The CDR3 numbers 17 residues from cysteine through phenylalanine. The entry retains the CDR3 DNA only, 51 bases that are in frame from base 1. CDR1 is given as MDHEN and CDR2 as SYDVKM, both from the germline V gene. Recombination joined TRBV28 with TRBJ1-5; TRBD1 is a possible D gene, resting on 5 matching bases. The receptor was isolated from a man aged 30-40 years in good health. The sequenced material came from naive CD8+ T cells sorted from blood. The meaning of the sample's cell subset or site label: CD45RA+CCR7+. The DNA reads as follows: TGTGCCAGCAGTTTATTTTTGGGTGACAGTGGGAATCAGCCCCAGCATTTT. This gives the protein CASSLFLGDSGNQPQHF.